Below, one T cell receptor (beta chain) is given with its context. This CDR3 is built from 15 residues. Trimming removed 6 bases at V and 1 base at J, with 13 bases between. The germline V gene has CDR1 MDHEN and CDR2 SYDVKM. The data were produced by immunoSEQ multiplex PCR, yet TCRdb's version contains in-frame clones alone and is incomplete. The sample shows about 76,000 clones, 60% to 85% of them seen only once. These data originate in a study of radiotherapy plus CTLA-4 blockade in lung cancer. The sequence came from a human donor with non-small cell lung cancer whose response to radiotherapy plus ipilimumab could not be evaluated. Some clones in this sample may be carry-over from other donors' samples. The rearrangement joins TRBV28 to TRBJ1-3; TRBD1 might be the D (5 bases). This material consisted of peripheral blood, taken from a patient treated with radiotherapy plus ipilimumab. The CDR3 nucleotides are TGTGCCAGCAGCTTCCACGGGGGTTCTGGAAACACCATATATTTT. This encodes CASSFHGGSGNTIYF.